The 26 T cell receptor beta chains given below trace back to one sample, sequenced in a study of cytomegalovirus exposure and HLA in healthy donors. PCR used 60 Vbeta primers and 13 Jbeta primers. Using immunoSEQ multiplex PCR, the repertoire was profiled, and TCRdb retains in-frame clones only, with some absent. The sample lists 110,000 to 150,000 clones; 60% to 80% were seen once. What was sequenced was PBMCs. The receptors were gathered from a woman aged 25 to 39 in good health and CMV-seronegative.

The rearrangement joins TRBV7-9 to TRBJ2-2; the D gene is possibly TRBD1 (6 bases). The CDR3 contains 15 residues. The V end lost 3 bases, the J end lost 1 base, and 9 bases lay between the germline ends. Germline lookup yields CDR1 SEHNR and CDR2 FQNEAQ (reference sequence). CDR3 sequence: CASSFGTRNTGELFF. For the CDR3, the DNA is TGTGCCAGCAGCTTTGGGACAAGGAACACCGGGGAGCTGTTTTTT.

The chain recombines TRBV4-2 with TRBJ1-4; 7 nucleotides line up with TRBD1. The germline gives CDR1 LGHNA, CDR2 YNFKEQ. The CDR3 contains 16 residues. V was pared by 4 bases and J by 2 bases, with 7 bases of the junction left unmatched. The CDR3 reads CASSRYLGGTNEKLFF. DNA for the CDR3: TGTGCCAGCAGCCGCTATCTAGGGGGCACTAATGAAAAACTGTTTTTT.

The chain carries TRBV19 and TRBJ1-2, with 9 bases lining up with TRBD1. Germline lookup yields CDR1 LNHDA and CDR2 SQIVND (reference sequence). The ends lost 3 bases at V and 1 base at J; junction bases unmatched: 15. This CDR3 contains 19 residues. CDR3 protein: CASSIQWTGESLVNYGYTF. As DNA, the CDR3 is TGTGCCAGTAGTATCCAGTGGACAGGGGAAAGTTTGGTTAACTATGGCTACACCTTC.

The chain recombines TRBV19 with TRBJ2-5, with 7 bases fitting TRBD2. The CDR3 length is 16 residues. Germline CDR1 LNHDA, CDR2 SQIVND (reference sequence). V lost 3 bases, J lost 1 base, and 8 bases stayed unmatched. The CDR3 region has the DNA TGTGCCAGTAGTATTGCGAGCGGGGCCATCCAAGAGACCCAGTACTTC. It is translated as CASSIASGAIQETQYF. Full variable domain (missing parts from reference TRBV19 and TRBJ2-5): DGGITQSPKYLFRKEGQNVTLSCEQNLNHDAMYWYRQDPGQGLRLIYYSQIVNDFQKGDIAEGYSVSREKKESFPLTVTSAQKNPTAFYLCASSIASGAIQETQYFGPGTRLLVL.

This clone was detected only once. The genes are TRBV29-1 and TRBJ1-1, with a possible D match to TRBD1 (6 bases). Germline values: CDR1 SQVTM, CDR2 ANQGSEA. There are 14 residues in the CDR3. Trimming stripped 7 bases from V and 1 base from J, with 16 bases between. Here the CDR3 reads CSAEAGTRNTEAFF. CDR3 coding DNA: TGCAGCGCAGAGGCCGGGACAAGGAACACTGAAGCTTTCTTT.

This chain joins TRBV5-6 and TRBJ2-1; 7 nucleotides match TRBD1. The CDR3 is made up of 16 amino acids. V lost 3 bases and J lost 0; bases outside the gene matches: 6. Germline values: CDR1 SGHDT, CDR2 YYEEEE. CDR3 bases: TGTGCCAGCAGCTCCGGGACAGCGGACTCCTACAATGAGCAGTTCTTC. Its translation is CASSSGTADSYNEQFF. Using reference TRBV5-6 and TRBJ2-1 for the parts outside the CDR3, the full variable domain is DAGVTQSPTHLIKTRGQQVTLRCSPKSGHDTVSWYQQALGQGPQFIFQYYEEEERQRGNFPDRFSGHQFPNYSSELNVNALLLGDSALYLCASSSGTADSYNEQFFGPGTRLTVL.

V is TRBV6-1 and J is TRBJ2-1; tentatively, D is TRBD2 (7 bases). V lost 2 bases and J lost 2, with 13 bases in between. The germline CDR1 and CDR2 sequences are MNHNS and SASEGT. This CDR3 region has 16 residues. The CDR3 bases are TGTGCCAGCAGTGAAAGGAGGGGGGGTCCCTACAATGAGCAGTTCTTC. Translating it yields CASSERRGGPYNEQFF.

The V gene is TRBV2, the J gene TRBJ2-3; 14 bases align to TRBD2. V lost 10 bases and J lost 5; bases outside the gene matches: 5. Germline loops: CDR1 SNHLY, CDR2 FYNNEI. This CDR3 has 14 amino acids. CDR3 nucleotide sequence: TGTGCCAAAGGGACTAGCGGGGGAATAGATACGCAGTATTTT. Translation: CAKGTSGGIDTQYF.

This rearrangement joins TRBV5-1 to TRBJ2-2, with D perhaps matching TRBD2 (6 bases). V lost 3 bases, J lost 2 bases, and 11 bases lay in between. The CDR3 sequence is 15 residues long. Germline assignment: CDR1 SGHRS and CDR2 YFSETQ. CDR3 amino acids: CASSSSGGNTGELFF. DNA for the CDR3: TGCGCCAGCAGCTCCTCCGGGGGAAACACCGGGGAGCTGTTTTTT.

The rearrangement joins TRBV7-2 to TRBJ1-5; possible D gene TRBD1, 6 bases. This CDR3 has 16 residues. Germline V CDR1 and CDR2: SGHTA, FQGNSA. V was pared by 1 base and J by 0 bases, with 10 bases between. CDR3 sequence: CASSLVGTNSNQPQHF. In DNA form, the CDR3 reads TGTGCCAGCAGCTTAGTAGGGACAAATAGCAATCAGCCCCAGCATTTT.

This chain connects TRBV27 to TRBJ1-1; D is perhaps TRBD1 (6 bases). The ends were cut back, 4 bases at V and 2 bases at J, with 11 bases in the middle. Per the germline V gene, CDR1 is MNHEY and CDR2 is SMNVEV (reference sequence). CDR3 length equals 14 residues. CDR3 DNA sequence: TGTGCCAGCAGTTCCGGGACATCCAACACTGAAGCTTTCTTT. It yields the protein CASSSGTSNTEAFF.

V gene TRBV6-5 combines with J gene TRBJ2-1, with D maybe TRBD2 (6 bases). V lost 6 bases and J lost 9, with 15 bases in between. The CDR3 length is 13 residues. Per the germline V gene, CDR1 is MNHEY and CDR2 is SVGAGI. CDR3 residues: CASSPGTSSEQFF. The DNA of the CDR3 is TGTGCCAGCAGCCCCGGGACTTCAAGTGAGCAGTTCTTC.

The chain has TRBV14 and TRBJ2-6; 8 bases line up with TRBD1. The trim removed 4 bases at V and 0 bases at J, leaving 8 bases unmatched. This CDR3 has 18 residues. Germline V gene data show CDR1 as SGHDN and CDR2 as FVKESK. CDR3 sequence reads: CASSLGQGVFSGANVLTF. Here the CDR3 DNA reads TGTGCCAGCAGCCTTGGACAGGGCGTTTTCTCTGGGGCCAACGTCCTGACTTTC. The full variable domain, with the rest looked up from reference TRBV14 and TRBJ2-6, is EAGVTQFPSHSVIEKGQTVTLRCDPISGHDNLYWYRRVMGKEIKFLLHFVKESKQDESGMPNNRFLAERTGGTYSTLKVQPAELEDSGVYFCASSLGQGVFSGANVLTFGAGSRLTVL.

The chain uses TRBV9 and TRBJ2-2, with 8 positions matching TRBD2. Germline trimming cut 6 bases from V and 2 bases from J; bases unmatched to any gene: 6. This CDR3 has 15 residues. CDR1 is SGDLS, CDR2 YYNGEE, per germline. The DNA of the CDR3 is TGTGCCAGCACCCTCGGGGGGGCTAACACCGGGGAGCTGTTTTTT. Encoded protein: CASTLGGANTGELFF.

The V call is TRBV27, the J call TRBJ1-2; the D gene is possibly TRBD1 (6 bases). Germline V CDR1 and CDR2: MNHEY, SMNVEV (reference sequence). This CDR3 has 14 amino acids. The ends were cut back, 3 bases at V and 7 bases at J, with 15 bases in the middle. The CDR3 DNA reads as TGTGCCAGCAGTTTCGGCAGGGGCCTGGGTGGCTACACCTTC. Residues: CASSFGRGLGGYTF.

In this sample, this clone turned up a few times. The V call is TRBV29-1, the J call TRBJ2-2, with D maybe TRBD2 (5 bases). The germline V and J ends were trimmed by 6 bases and 6 bases, with 11 bases remaining between them. Germline values: CDR1 SQVTM, CDR2 ANQGSEA. CDR3 length: 12 residues. The CDR3 DNA follows: TGCAGCGTATTTACCGGGGCCGGGGAGCTGTTTTTT. It translates to CSVFTGAGELFF.

V usage is TRBV11-2 and J usage is TRBJ2-5, with 9 positions matching TRBD1. The CDR3 consists of 13 residues. J lost 4 bases, V lost 5 bases, and 2 bases had no gene match. Germline lookup yields CDR1 SGHAT and CDR2 FQNNGV. As DNA, the CDR3 is TGTGCCAGCAGCCCGGACAGGGGAGAGACCCAGTACTTC. This encodes CASSPDRGETQYF.

The V gene is TRBV10-3, the J gene TRBJ2-3; TRBD2 agrees at 7 bases. CDR3 length: 16 residues. Germline assignment: CDR1 ENHRY and CDR2 SYGVKD. The V and J ends lost 2 bases and 0 bases, in that order; junction bases with no gene match: 5. In DNA form, the CDR3 reads TGTGCCATCAGTGAGGAGGGGCGGGGGAGCACAGATACGCAGTATTTT. It translates to CAISEEGRGSTDTQYF.

The genes are TRBV7-8 and TRBJ1-6; D gene ambiguous. Trimming left V 4 bases short and J 0 bases short, with 10 bases between. Germline CDR1 is SGHVS and CDR2 is FQNEAQ. The length of the CDR3 is 16 residues. CDR3 residues: CASSSQASSYNSPLHF. As DNA, the CDR3 is TGTGCCAGCAGCTCCCAGGCGAGCTCCTATAATTCACCCCTCCACTTT. Filled out from reference TRBV7-8 and TRBJ1-6, the complete variable domain reads GAGVSQSPRYKVAKRGQDVALRCDPISGHVSLFWYQQALGQGPEFLTYFQNEAQLDKSGLPSDRFFAERPEGSVSTLKIQRTQQEDSAVYLCASSSQASSYNSPLHFGNGTRLTVT.

This clone was recorded a few times. The rearrangement links TRBV7-2 to TRBJ2-5; a weak D match, TRBD2 (8 bases). Trimming cost V 5 bases and J 5 bases, with 15 bases left between them. The CDR3 sequence is 14 residues long. Germline assignment: CDR1 SGHTA and CDR2 FQGNSA. The CDR3 region is CASSLTGGGETQYF. CDR3 bases: TGTGCCAGCAGCCTCACGGGAGGGGGCGAGACCCAGTACTTC. Variable domain in full (rest from reference TRBV7-2 and TRBJ2-5): GAGVSQSPSNKVTEKGKDVELRCDPISGHTALYWYRQSLGQGLEFLIYFQGNSAPDKSGLPSDRFSAERTGGSVSTLTIQRTQQEDSAVYLCASSLTGGGETQYFGPGTRLLVL.

The V call is TRBV6-1, the J call TRBJ1-5, with 8 bases lining up with TRBD1. The CDR3 extends over 13 amino acids. Losses at the gene ends were 9 bases for V and 6 bases for J; bases not matched to a gene: 7. Germline V CDR1 and CDR2: MNHNS, SASEGT. The DNA for the CDR3 is TGTGCCAGTGCCAGGGGGCAGGGTCAGCCCCAGCATTTT. Translation: CASARGQGQPQHF.

The CDR3 region has the DNA TGTGCCTGGAGAATAGCGGGGGGGCCTGAGACCCAGTACTTC. This encodes CAWRIAGGPETQYF. V gene TRBV30 combines with J gene TRBJ2-5, with 11 bases lining up with TRBD2. This CDR3 is 14 amino acids long. The J segment lost 5 bases and the V segment lost 3 bases, leaving 5 bases of the junction unmatched. CDR1 is GTSNPN, CDR2 SVGIG, per germline (reference sequence).

The V call is TRBV6-5, the J call TRBJ1-5; 8 bases agree with TRBD1. CDR3 length: 13 residues. Germline-derived CDR1 and CDR2 are MNHEY and SVGAGI. J gave up 7 bases and V 5 bases, and 4 bases lay outside the gene matches. CDR3 protein: CASSNDRGQPQHF. The CDR3 DNA sequence: TGTGCCAGCAGTAACGACAGGGGCCAGCCCCAGCATTTT.

V is TRBV30 and J is TRBJ2-5; 8 bases match TRBD1. Germline lookup yields CDR1 GTSNPN and CDR2 SVGIG (reference sequence). J was trimmed by 7 bases and V by 0 bases; bases with no gene match: 7. The CDR3 totals 14 residues. CDR3 in DNA: TGTGCCTGGAGTGTTATACAGGGGGTCGGGACCCAGTACTTC. Amino acid sequence: CAWSVIQGVGTQYF. The full variable domain, its missing parts supplied by reference TRBV30 and TRBJ2-5, is SQTIHQWPATLVQPVGSPLSLECTVEGTSNPNLYWYRQAAGRGLQLLFYSVGIGQISSEVPQNLSASRPQDRQFILSSKKLLLSDSGFYLCAWSVIQGVGTQYFGPGTRLLVL.

In the case of this clone: The sample holds other DNA sequences that translate to the same CDR3. Here the CDR3 reads CASSVEGRAQGGANTEAFF. CDR3 in DNA: TGTGCCAGCAGCGTAGAAGGGAGGGCACAAGGGGGGGCGAACACTGAAGCTTTCTTT. The rearrangement links TRBV9 to TRBJ1-1; D might be TRBD1 (6 bases). The CDR3 loop spans 19 amino acids. The V end lost 0 bases, the J end lost 1 base, and 22 bases lay between the germline ends. Germline V lookup: CDR1 SGDLS, CDR2 YYNGEE. Full variable domain (outside the CDR3, taken from reference TRBV9 and TRBJ1-1): DSGVTQTPKHLITATGQRVTLRCSPRSGDLSVYWYQQSLDQGLQFLIQYYNGEERAKGNILERFSAQQFPDLHSELNLSSLELGDSALYFCASSVEGRAQGGANTEAFFGQGTRLTVV.

This chain links TRBV21-1 with TRBJ1-2. TRBV21-1 is reported as a pseudogene. The length of the CDR3 is 14 residues. CDR3 amino acids: CASSKVTGIAGYTF. In DNA form, the CDR3 reads TGTGCCAGCAGCAAAGTAACGGGTATTGCTGGCTACACCTTC.